These T cell receptor beta chains were read from a single sample in a study of blood T cell repertoires in COVID-19. Data came from immunoSEQ multiplex PCR; TCRdb stores just in-frame clones and leaves some out. The sample carries hundreds of thousands of clones, about 70% recorded once. Sequencing was done on a sample of peripheral blood. These receptors were taken from a woman older than 75 with acute or convalescent COVID-19. Each CDR3 is given with its conserved first and last residue. Fields, in order: clone size, V gene, J gene, D gene, CDR3 protein, CDR3 DNA. A D gene is named only where the DNA matches it firmly. Some rows have no size entry. The others give once, few or many, or a class for an expanded clone.

clone_size: NA; v_call: TRBV6-2/TRBV6-3; j_call: TRBJ1-5; d_call: TRBD1; cdr3_aa: CASSVGDRGSLRPQHF; cdr3_nt: TGTGCCAGCAGTGTCGGAGACAGGGGCTCATTACGCCCCCAGCATTTT
clone_size: NA; v_call: TRBV10-3; j_call: TRBJ1-1; d_call: NA; cdr3_aa: CAISESQGLNTEAFF; cdr3_nt: TGTGCCATCAGTGAGTCTCAGGGCCTGAACACTGAAGCTTTCTTT
clone_size: NA; v_call: TRBV6-1; j_call: TRBJ2-1; d_call: TRBD2; cdr3_aa: CASTSGSSYNEQFF; cdr3_nt: TGTGCCAGTACTAGCGGGAGCTCCTACAATGAGCAGTTCTTC
clone_size: NA; v_call: TRBV6-5; j_call: TRBJ2-3; d_call: NA; cdr3_aa: CATRRPQGRTQYF; cdr3_nt: TGTGCCACCAGGAGACCACAGGGCAGGACGCAGTATTTT
clone_size: NA; v_call: TRBV19; j_call: TRBJ1-6; d_call: TRBD1; cdr3_aa: CASSPGQVPNSPLHF; cdr3_nt: TGTGCCAGTAGTCCCGGACAGGTGCCTAATTCACCCCTCCACTTT
clone_size: few; v_call: TRBV7-2; j_call: TRBJ2-2; d_call: NA; cdr3_aa: CASSPLVGELFF; cdr3_nt: TGTGCCAGCAGCCCTTTAGTCGGGGAGCTGTTTTTT
clone_size: NA; v_call: TRBV7-2; j_call: TRBJ1-1; d_call: NA; cdr3_aa: CASSLAGRTRRNTEAFF; cdr3_nt: TGTGCCAGCAGCTTAGCGGGGAGGACTCGAAGGAACACTGAAGCTTTCTTT
clone_size: NA; v_call: TRBV14; j_call: TRBJ2-2; d_call: TRBD1; cdr3_aa: CASSLGTGRTGELFF; cdr3_nt: TGTGCCAGCAGCCTAGGGACAGGGCGTACCGGGGAGCTGTTTTTT
clone_size: NA; v_call: TRBV12-3/TRBV12-4; j_call: TRBJ2-3; d_call: NA; cdr3_aa: CASSSFYTDTQYF; cdr3_nt: TGTGCCAGCAGCTCCTTCTACACAGATACGCAGTATTTT
clone_size: NA; v_call: TRBV5-1; j_call: TRBJ1-1; d_call: NA; cdr3_aa: CASSSLQGPEAFF; cdr3_nt: TGCGCCAGCAGCTCCCTACAGGGACCTGAAGCTTTCTTT
clone_size: NA; v_call: TRBV9; j_call: TRBJ2-7; d_call: TRBD1; cdr3_aa: CASSVGQGALYEQYF; cdr3_nt: TGTGCCAGCAGCGTAGGGCAGGGGGCCCTGTACGAGCAGTACTTC
clone_size: NA; v_call: TRBV5-1; j_call: TRBJ1-2; d_call: TRBD1; cdr3_aa: CAFWTGAFYGYTF; cdr3_nt: TGCGCCTTCTGGACAGGGGCCTTCTATGGCTACACCTTC
clone_size: NA; v_call: TRBV28; j_call: TRBJ1-4; d_call: NA; cdr3_aa: CASSLYGFRANEKLFF; cdr3_nt: TGTGCCAGCAGTTTATACGGGTTTCGGGCTAATGAAAAACTGTTTTTT
clone_size: NA; v_call: TRBV5-1; j_call: TRBJ2-3; d_call: NA; cdr3_aa: CASSLVGPSTDTQYF; cdr3_nt: TGCGCCAGCAGCTTAGTGGGGCCAAGCACAGATACGCAGTATTTT
clone_size: NA; v_call: TRBV21-1; j_call: TRBJ2-1; d_call: NA; cdr3_aa: CEGSYNEQFF; cdr3_nt: TGCGAGGGCTCCTACAATGAGCAGTTCTTC
clone_size: NA; v_call: TRBV11-2; j_call: TRBJ1-2; d_call: TRBD1; cdr3_aa: CASSLDRNGYTF; cdr3_nt: TGTGCCAGCAGCTTGGACAGGAATGGCTACACCTTC
clone_size: few; v_call: TRBV19; j_call: TRBJ1-5; d_call: NA; cdr3_aa: CASTPRGASNQPQHF; cdr3_nt: TGTGCCAGTACCCCCAGGGGCGCGAGCAATCAGCCCCAGCATTTT
clone_size: NA; v_call: TRBV10-3; j_call: TRBJ2-2; d_call: TRBD1; cdr3_aa: CAGSGQGETGELFF; cdr3_nt: TGTGCCGGGTCGGGACAGGGTGAGACCGGGGAGCTGTTTTTT
clone_size: once; v_call: TRBV21-1; j_call: TRBJ2-3; d_call: NA; cdr3_aa: CASSPRQGNRADTQYF; cdr3_nt: TGTGCCAGCAGCCCCAGACAGGGGAATAGGGCAGATACGCAGTATTTT